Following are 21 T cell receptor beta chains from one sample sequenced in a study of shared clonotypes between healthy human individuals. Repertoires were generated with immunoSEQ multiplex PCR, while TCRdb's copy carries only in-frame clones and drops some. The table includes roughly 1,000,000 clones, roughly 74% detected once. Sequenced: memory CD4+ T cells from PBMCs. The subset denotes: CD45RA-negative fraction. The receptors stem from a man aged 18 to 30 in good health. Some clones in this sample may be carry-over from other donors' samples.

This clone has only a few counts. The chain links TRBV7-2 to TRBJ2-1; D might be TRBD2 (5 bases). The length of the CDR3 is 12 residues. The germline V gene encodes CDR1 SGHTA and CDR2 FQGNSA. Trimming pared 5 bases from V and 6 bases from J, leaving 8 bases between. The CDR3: CASSILGNEQFF. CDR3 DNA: TGTGCCAGCAGCATACTAGGCAATGAGCAGTTCTTC.

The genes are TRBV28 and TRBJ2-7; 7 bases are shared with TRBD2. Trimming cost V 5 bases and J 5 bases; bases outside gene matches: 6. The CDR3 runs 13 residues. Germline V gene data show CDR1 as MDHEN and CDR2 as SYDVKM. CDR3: CASSGTTRNEQYF. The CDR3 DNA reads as TGTGCCAGCAGTGGGACTACTCGCAACGAGCAGTACTTC. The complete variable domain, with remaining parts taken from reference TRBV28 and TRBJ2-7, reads DVKVTQSSRYLVKRTGEKVFLECVQDMDHENMFWYRQDPGLGLRLIYFSYDVKMKEKGDIPEGYSVSREKKERFSLILESASTNQTSMYLCASSGTTRNEQYFGPGTRLTVT.

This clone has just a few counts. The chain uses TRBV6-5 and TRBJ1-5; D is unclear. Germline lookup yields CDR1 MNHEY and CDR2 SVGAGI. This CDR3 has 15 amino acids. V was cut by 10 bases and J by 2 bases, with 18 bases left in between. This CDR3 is CATAKGSNRNQPQHF. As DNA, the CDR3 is TGTGCCACCGCCAAGGGAAGCAATCGCAATCAGCCCCAGCATTTT.

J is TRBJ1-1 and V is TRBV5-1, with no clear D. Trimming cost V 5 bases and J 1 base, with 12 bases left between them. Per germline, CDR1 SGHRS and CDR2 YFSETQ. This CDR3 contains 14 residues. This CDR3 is CASRGGWTNTEAFF. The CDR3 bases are TGCGCCAGCAGAGGTGGGTGGACGAACACTGAAGCTTTCTTT.

The CDR3: CASSPRTGGTYEQYF. DNA of the CDR3: TGTGCCAGTAGTCCCCGGACAGGGGGCACGTACGAGCAGTACTTC. The chain joins TRBV19 to TRBJ2-7, with TRBD1 identical over 11 bases. With V trimmed by 5 bases and J by 4 bases, 7 bases remained unmatched. Germline values: CDR1 LNHDA, CDR2 SQIVND (reference sequence). The CDR3 runs to 15 residues.

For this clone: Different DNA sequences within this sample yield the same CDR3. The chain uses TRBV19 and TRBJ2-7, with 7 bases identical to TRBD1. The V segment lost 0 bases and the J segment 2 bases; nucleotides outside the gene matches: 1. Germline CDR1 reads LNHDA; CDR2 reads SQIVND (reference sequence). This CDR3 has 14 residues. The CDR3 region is CASSIEQGTYEQYF. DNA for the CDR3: TGTGCCAGTAGTATAGAACAGGGGACCTACGAGCAGTACTTC.

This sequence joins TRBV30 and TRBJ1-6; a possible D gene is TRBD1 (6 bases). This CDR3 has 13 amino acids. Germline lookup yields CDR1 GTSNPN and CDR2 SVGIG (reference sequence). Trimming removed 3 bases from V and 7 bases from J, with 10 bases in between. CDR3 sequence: CAWRQGLNSPLHF. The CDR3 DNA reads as TGTGCCTGGAGACAGGGTCTAAATTCACCCCTCCACTTT.

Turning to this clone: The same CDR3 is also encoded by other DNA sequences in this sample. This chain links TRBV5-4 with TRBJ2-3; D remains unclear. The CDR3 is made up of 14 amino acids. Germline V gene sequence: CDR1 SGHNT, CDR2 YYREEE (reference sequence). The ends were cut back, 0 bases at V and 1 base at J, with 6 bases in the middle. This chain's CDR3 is CASSLDPGTDTQYF. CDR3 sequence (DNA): TGTGCCAGCAGCTTGGATCCTGGCACAGATACGCAGTATTTT.

CDR3 sequence reads: CASSSPGGREDYGYTF. The DNA for the CDR3 is TGTGCCAGCAGCTCCCCTGGGGGGAGAGAAGACTATGGCTACACCTTC. The rearrangement links TRBV28 to TRBJ1-2, with a weak D call TRBD1 (5 bases). Germline CDR1 MDHEN, CDR2 SYDVKM. The germline V and J ends were trimmed by 6 bases and 3 bases, with 20 bases remaining between them. CDR3 length: 16 residues.

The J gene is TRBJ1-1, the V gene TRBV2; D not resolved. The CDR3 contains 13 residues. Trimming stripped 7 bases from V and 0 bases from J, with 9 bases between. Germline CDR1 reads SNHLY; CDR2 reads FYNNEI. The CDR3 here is CASIREVNTEAFF. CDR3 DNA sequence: TGTGCCAGCATAAGGGAGGTGAACACTGAAGCTTTCTTT.

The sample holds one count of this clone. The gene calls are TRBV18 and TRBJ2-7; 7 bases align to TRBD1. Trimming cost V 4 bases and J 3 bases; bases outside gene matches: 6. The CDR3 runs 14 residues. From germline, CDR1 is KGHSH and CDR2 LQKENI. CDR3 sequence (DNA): TGTGCCAGCTCACGACAGGGCAGTCTCTACGAGCAGTACTTC. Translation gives CASSRQGSLYEQYF.

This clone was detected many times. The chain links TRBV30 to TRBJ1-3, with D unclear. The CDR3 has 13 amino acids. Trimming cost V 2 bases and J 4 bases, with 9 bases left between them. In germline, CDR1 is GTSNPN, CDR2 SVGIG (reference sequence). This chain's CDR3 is CAWSTSFGNTIYF. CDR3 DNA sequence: TGTGCCTGGAGTACGTCATTCGGAAACACCATATATTTT.

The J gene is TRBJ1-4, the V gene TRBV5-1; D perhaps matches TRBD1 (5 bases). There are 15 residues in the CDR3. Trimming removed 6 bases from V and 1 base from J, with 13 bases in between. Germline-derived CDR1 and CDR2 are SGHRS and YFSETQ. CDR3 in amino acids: CASKEGSRTNEKLFF. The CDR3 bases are TGCGCCAGCAAGGAGGGGAGCAGAACTAATGAAAAACTGTTTTTT.

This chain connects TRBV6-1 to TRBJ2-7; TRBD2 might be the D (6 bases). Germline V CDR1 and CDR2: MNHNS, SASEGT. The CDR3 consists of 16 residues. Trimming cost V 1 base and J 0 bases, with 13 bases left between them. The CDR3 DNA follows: TGTGCCAGCAGTGAAGTAGGGCTAGCGAACTCCTACGAGCAGTACTTC. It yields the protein CASSEVGLANSYEQYF.

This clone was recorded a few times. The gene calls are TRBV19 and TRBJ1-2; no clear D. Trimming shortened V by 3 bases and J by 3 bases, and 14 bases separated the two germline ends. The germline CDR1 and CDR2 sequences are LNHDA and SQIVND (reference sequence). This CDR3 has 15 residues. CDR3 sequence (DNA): TGTGCCAGTAGTATGAGCCTTGTCAGCTACTATGGCTACACCTTC. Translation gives CASSMSLVSYYGYTF.

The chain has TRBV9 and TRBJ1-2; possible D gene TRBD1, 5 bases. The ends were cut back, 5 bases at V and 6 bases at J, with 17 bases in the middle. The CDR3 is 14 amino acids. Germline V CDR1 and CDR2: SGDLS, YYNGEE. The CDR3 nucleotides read TGTGCCAGCAGTGGACCGGACACGGGTCATGGCTACACCTTC. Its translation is CASSGPDTGHGYTF. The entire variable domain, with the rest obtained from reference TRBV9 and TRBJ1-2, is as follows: DSGVTQTPKHLITATGQRVTLRCSPRSGDLSVYWYQQSLDQGLQFLIQYYNGEERAKGNILERFSAQQFPDLHSELNLSSLELGDSALYFCASSGPDTGHGYTFGSGTRLTVV.

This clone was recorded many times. The CDR3 reads CASSLTRTYNQPQHF. The CDR3 bases are TGTGCCAGCAGCTTAACAAGAACCTATAATCAGCCCCAGCATTTT. The chain joins TRBV7-2 to TRBJ1-5, with D unresolved. The CDR3 sequence is 15 residues long. V gave up 2 bases and J gave up 4 bases, with 12 bases separating them. Germline V gene lookup returns CDR1 SGHTA and CDR2 FQGNSA.

CDR3 nucleotides: TGTGCCAGCAGTGTATTAGGGACTGACTATGGCTACACCTTC. Amino acid sequence: CASSVLGTDYGYTF. This sequence joins TRBV2 and TRBJ1-2, with D perhaps matching TRBD1 (5 bases). The CDR3 has 14 amino acids. V dropped 4 bases and J dropped 3 bases, with 12 bases sitting between them. Germline lookup yields CDR1 SNHLY and CDR2 FYNNEI.

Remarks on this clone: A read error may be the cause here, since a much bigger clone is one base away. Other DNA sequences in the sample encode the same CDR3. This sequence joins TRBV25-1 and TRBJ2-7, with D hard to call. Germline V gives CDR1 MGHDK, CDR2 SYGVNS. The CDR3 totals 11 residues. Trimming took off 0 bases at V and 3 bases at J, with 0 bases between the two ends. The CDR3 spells CASSEYYEQYF. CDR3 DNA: TGTGCCAGCAGTGAATACTACGAGCAGTACTTC.

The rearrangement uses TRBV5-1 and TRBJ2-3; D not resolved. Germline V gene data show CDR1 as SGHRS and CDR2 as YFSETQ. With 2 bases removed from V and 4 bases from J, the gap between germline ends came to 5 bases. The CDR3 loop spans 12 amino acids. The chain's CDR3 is CASSFTPDTQYF. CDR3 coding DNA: TGCGCCAGCAGCTTCACCCCAGATACGCAGTATTTT.

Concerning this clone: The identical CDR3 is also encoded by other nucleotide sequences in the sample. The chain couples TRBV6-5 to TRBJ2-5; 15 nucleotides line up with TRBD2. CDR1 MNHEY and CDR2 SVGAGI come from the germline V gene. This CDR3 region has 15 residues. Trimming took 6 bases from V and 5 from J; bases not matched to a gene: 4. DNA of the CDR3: TGTGCCAGCAGGGGACTAGCGGGAGGCGAGGAGACCCAGTACTTC. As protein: CASRGLAGGEETQYF.